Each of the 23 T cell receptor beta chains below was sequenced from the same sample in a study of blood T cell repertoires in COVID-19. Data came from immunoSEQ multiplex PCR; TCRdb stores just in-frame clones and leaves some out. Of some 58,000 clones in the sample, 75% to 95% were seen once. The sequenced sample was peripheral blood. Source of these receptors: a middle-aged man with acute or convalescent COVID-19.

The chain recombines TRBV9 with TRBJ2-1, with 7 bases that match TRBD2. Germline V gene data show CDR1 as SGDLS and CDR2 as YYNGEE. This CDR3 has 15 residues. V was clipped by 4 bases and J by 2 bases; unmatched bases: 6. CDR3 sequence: CASSTSGITYNEQFF. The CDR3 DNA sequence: TGTGCCAGCAGCACGAGCGGGATTACCTACAATGAGCAGTTCTTC.

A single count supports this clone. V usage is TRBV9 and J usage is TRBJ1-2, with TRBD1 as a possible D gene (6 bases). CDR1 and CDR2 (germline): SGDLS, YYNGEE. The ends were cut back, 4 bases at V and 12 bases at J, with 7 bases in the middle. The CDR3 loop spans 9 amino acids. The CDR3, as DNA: TGTGCCAGCAGCCAGGGGCACACCTTC. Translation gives CASSQGHTF.

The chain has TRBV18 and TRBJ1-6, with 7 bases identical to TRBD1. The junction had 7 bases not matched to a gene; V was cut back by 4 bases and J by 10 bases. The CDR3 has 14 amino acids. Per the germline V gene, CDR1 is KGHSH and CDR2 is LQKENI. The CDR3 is CASSQQGTESPLHF. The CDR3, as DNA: TGTGCCAGCTCACAACAGGGGACTGAGTCACCCCTCCACTTT. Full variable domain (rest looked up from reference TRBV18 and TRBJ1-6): NAGVMQNPRHLVRRRGQEARLRCSPMKGHSHVYWYRQLPEEGLKFMVYLQKENIIDESGMPKERFSAEFPKEGPSILRIQQVVRGDSAAYFCASSQQGTESPLHFGNGTRLTVT.

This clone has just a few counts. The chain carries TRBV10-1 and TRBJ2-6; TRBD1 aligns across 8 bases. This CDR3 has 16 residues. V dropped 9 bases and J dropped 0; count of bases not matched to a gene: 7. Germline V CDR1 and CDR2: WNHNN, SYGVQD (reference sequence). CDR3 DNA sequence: TGCGCCAGTCCGGGACAGGTACCCTCTGGGGCCAACGTCCTGACTTTC. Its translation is CASPGQVPSGANVLTF.

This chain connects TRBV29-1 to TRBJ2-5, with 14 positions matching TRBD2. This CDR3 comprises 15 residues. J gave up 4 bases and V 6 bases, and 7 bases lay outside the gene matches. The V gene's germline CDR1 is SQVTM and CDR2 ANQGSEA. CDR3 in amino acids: CSVSGTSGRRETQYF. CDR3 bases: TGCAGCGTGTCGGGGACTAGCGGGAGAAGAGAGACCCAGTACTTC.

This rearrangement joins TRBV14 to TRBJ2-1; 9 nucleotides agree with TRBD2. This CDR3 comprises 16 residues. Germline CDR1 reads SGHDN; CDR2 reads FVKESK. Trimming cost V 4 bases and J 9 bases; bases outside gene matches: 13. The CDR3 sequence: CASSLSAGGSGGEQFF. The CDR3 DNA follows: TGTGCCAGCAGCCTATCAGCGGGAGGCTCTGGGGGTGAGCAGTTCTTC.

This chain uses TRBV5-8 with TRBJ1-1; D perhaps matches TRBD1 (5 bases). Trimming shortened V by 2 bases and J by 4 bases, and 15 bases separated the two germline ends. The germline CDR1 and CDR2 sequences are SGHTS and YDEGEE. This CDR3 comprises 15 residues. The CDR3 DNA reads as TGTGCCAGCAGCTTCCTCCGAACAGGCGGCACTGAAGCTTTCTTT. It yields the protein CASSFLRTGGTEAFF.

In DNA, the CDR3 is TGTGCCAGCAGCCATTGGGACTTAGGCGGGGAGACCCAGTACTTC. Translating gives CASSHWDLGGETQYF. The chain is built from TRBV3-1 (or the pseudogene TRBV3-2) and TRBJ2-5; D is perhaps TRBD2 (6 bases). Germline loops: CDR1 LGHDT, CDR2 YNNKEL (reference sequence). Trimming left V 3 bases short and J 5 bases short, with 16 bases between. This CDR3 contains 15 residues.

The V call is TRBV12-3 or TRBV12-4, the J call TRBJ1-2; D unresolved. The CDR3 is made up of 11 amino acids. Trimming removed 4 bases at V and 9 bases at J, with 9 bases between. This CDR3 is CASSSGYSYTF. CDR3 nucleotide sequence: TGTGCCAGCAGTTCGGGGTATAGCTACACCTTC.

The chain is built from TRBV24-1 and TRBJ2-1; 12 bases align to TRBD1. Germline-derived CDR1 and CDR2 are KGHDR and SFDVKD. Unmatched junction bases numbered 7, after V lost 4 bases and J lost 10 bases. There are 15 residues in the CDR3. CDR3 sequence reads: CATSEKGQGAGEQFF. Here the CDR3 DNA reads TGTGCCACCAGTGAAAAGGGACAGGGGGCTGGCGAGCAGTTCTTC.

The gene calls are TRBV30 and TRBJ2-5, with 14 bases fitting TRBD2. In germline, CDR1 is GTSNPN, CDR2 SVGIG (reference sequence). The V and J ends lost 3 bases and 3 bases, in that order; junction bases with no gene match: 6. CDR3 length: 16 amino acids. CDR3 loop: CAWRAGTSGREETQYF. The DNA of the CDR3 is TGTGCCTGGAGGGCCGGGACTAGCGGGAGAGAAGAGACCCAGTACTTC.

In DNA form, the CDR3 reads TGTGCCAGTAGTATAGAGGGGGGTAGCACAGATACGCAGTATTTT. Translation: CASSIEGGSTDTQYF. The V gene is TRBV19, the J gene TRBJ2-3; tentative D call: TRBD2 (6 bases). This CDR3 has 15 amino acids. Germline lookup yields CDR1 LNHDA and CDR2 SQIVND (reference sequence). V lost 0 bases and J lost 0, with 7 bases in between.

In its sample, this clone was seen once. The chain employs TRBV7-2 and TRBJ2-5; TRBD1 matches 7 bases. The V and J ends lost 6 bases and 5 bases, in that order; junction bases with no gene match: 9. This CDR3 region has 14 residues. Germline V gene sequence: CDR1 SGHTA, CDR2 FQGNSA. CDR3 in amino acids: CASRDRSVLETQYF. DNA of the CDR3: TGTGCCAGCAGGGACAGGTCGGTTCTGGAGACCCAGTACTTC.

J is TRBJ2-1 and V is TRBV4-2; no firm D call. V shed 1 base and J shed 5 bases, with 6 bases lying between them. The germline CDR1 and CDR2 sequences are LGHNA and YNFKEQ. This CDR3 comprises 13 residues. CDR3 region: CASSQGVNNEQFF. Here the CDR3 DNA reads TGTGCCAGCAGCCAAGGAGTCAACAATGAGCAGTTCTTC.

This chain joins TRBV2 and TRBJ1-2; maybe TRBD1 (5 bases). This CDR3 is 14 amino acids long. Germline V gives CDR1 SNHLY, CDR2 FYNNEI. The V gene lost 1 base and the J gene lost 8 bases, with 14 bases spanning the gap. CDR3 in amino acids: CASSEVRALGGYTF. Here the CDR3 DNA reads TGTGCCAGCAGTGAAGTCAGGGCCCTGGGAGGCTACACCTTC.

This CDR3 is CASSNPGQGAGQPQHF. The CDR3 DNA reads TGTGCCAGCAGTAATCCGGGACAGGGGGCCGGTCAGCCCCAGCATTTT. The genes are TRBV6-6 and TRBJ1-5; 12 bases match TRBD1. The CDR3 runs 16 residues. Germline CDR1 MNHNY, CDR2 SVGAGI (reference sequence). Germline trimming cut 5 bases from V and 6 bases from J; bases unmatched to any gene: 8.

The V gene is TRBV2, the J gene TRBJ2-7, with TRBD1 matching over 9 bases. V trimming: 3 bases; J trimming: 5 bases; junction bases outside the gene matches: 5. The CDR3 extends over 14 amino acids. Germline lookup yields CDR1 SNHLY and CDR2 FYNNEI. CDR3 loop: CASSEGQGLNEQYF. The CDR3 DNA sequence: TGTGCCAGCAGTGAGGGACAGGGTCTAAACGAGCAGTACTTC.

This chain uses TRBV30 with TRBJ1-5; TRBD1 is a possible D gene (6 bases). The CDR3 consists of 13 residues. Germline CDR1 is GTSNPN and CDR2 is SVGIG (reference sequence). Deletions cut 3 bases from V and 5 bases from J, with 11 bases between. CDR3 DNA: TGTGCCTGGAGAGGGACACGGGATCAGCCCCAGCATTTT. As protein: CAWRGTRDQPQHF.

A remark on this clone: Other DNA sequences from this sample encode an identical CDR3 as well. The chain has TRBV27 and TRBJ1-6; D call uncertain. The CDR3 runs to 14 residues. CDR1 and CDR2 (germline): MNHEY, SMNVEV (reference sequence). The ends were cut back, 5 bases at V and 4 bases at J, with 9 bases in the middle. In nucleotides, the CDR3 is TGTGCCAGCAGTCCCGGGTCTTATAATTCACCCCTCCACTTT. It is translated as CASSPGSYNSPLHF.

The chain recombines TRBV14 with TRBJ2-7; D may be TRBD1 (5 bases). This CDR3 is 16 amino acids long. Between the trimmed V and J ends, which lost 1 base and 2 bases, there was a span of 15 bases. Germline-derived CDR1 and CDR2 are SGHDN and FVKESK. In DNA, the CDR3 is TGTGCCAGCAGCCAAGGGAAAGGGGCGACCACCTACGAGCAGTACTTC. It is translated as CASSQGKGATTYEQYF.

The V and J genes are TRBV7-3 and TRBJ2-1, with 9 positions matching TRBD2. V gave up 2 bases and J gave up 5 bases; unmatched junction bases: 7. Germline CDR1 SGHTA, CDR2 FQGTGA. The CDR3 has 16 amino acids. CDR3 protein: CASSLGTSGPHNEQFF. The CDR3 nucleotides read TGTGCCAGCAGCTTAGGCACTAGCGGGCCCCACAATGAGCAGTTCTTC.

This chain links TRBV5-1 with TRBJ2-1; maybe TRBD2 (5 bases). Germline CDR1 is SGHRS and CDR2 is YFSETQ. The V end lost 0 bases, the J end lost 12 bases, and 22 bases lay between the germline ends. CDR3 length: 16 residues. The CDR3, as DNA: TGCGCCAGCAGCTTGGGCCGGGGAGCGGCCCCCGACGGGCAGTTCTTC. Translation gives CASSLGRGAAPDGQFF.

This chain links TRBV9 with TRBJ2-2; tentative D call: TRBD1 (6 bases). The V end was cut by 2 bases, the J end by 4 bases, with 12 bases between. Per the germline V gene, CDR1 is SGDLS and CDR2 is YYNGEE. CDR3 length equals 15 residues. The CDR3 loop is CASSVTNRATGELFF. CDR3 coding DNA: TGTGCCAGCAGCGTCACCAACAGGGCCACCGGGGAGCTGTTTTTT.